A selection of T cell receptor beta chains follows, all from one sample in a study of shared clonotypes between healthy human individuals. Only in-frame clones appear in the TCRdb table, and some are missing; sequencing was by immunoSEQ multiplex PCR. The data show more than 500,000 clones, 95% to 97% seen once. The material sequenced was naive CD4+ T cells sorted from blood. The receptors come from a woman aged 30 to 39 in good health. The CDR3 runs from the conserved cysteine through the conserved F or W. The D gene is left open where the match is weak. Size tells how often a clone was seen (once, few, many) or the class of an expanded clone, and some rows leave it out.

>.|TRBV28|.|TRBJ1-5
TGTGCCAGCAGTTCAGGGTTTAGCAATCAGCCCCAGCATTTT
CASSSGFSNQPQHF
>.|TRBV7-3|.|TRBJ2-5
TGTGCCAGCAGCCAATCCGGGACTGTGAAAGAGACCCAGTACTTC
CASSQSGTVKETQYF
>.|TRBV4-1|.|TRBJ2-5
TGCGCCAGCAGCCAAGATATTGGTGGGGCGAGGCAGTACTTC
CASSQDIGGARQYF
>few|TRBV28|.|TRBJ1-5
TGTGCCAGCAGTTTGCCGACCGATCAGCCCCAGCATTTT
CASSLPTDQPQHF
>.|TRBV10-3|.|TRBJ1-2
TGTGCCATCGGCGAGACACACGTGGATGGCTACACCTTC
CAIGETHVDGYTF
>.|TRBV6-9|.|TRBJ1-5
TGCAGACCTGGTGCGTCAAATCAGCCCCAGCATTTT
CRPGASNQPQHF
>.|TRBV4-2|TRBD2|TRBJ2-7
TGTGCCAGCAGCCAGAGGACTAGCGGGAGTTACGAGCAGTACTTC
CASSQRTSGSYEQYF
>.|TRBV6-5|TRBD2|TRBJ2-7
TGTGCCAGCAGTTACTCACTAGCGGGGGGCTACGAGCAGTACTTC
CASSYSLAGGYEQYF
>.|TRBV30|.|TRBJ1-4
TGTGCCTGGAGTAGACCCCGGGGGAGTGAAAAACTGTTTTTT
CAWSRPRGSEKLFF
>.|TRBV30|TRBD1|TRBJ1-4
TGTGCCTGCGACAGGGGTAATGAAAAACTGTTTTTT
CACDRGNEKLFF
>.|TRBV10-3|TRBD1|TRBJ1-4
TGTGCCATCAGTCCCGGGACAGCACATGAAAAACTGTTTTTT
CAISPGTAHEKLFF
>once|TRBV2|.|TRBJ1-2
TGTGCCAGCAGACCGGACAGTGCTAACTATGGCTACACCTTC
CASRPDSANYGYTF
>.|TRBV7-8|TRBD1|TRBJ1-1
TGTGCCAGCAGCTTAAGCCCAGGGGGAATGAACACTGAAGCTTTCTTT
CASSLSPGGMNTEAFF
>.|TRBV30|TRBD1|TRBJ1-4
TGTGCCTGGAGTGTCAGGGGGGTTGAAAAACTGTTTTTT
CAWSVRGVEKLFF
>.|TRBV6-1|.|TRBJ1-2
TGTGCCAGCAGTGAACGGGTGTTAGCTAACTATGGCTACACCTTC
CASSERVLANYGYTF
>.|TRBV7-2|.|TRBJ1-2
TGTGCCAGCAGCCCCCGAGGGTGGGGGAGTTATGGCTACACCTTC
CASSPRGWGSYGYTF
>.|TRBV21-1|.|TRBJ2-1
TGTGCCAGCAGCAACCCCGGACTAGCGGTAGGACGAGTCGAGCAGTTCTTC
CASSNPGLAVGRVEQFF
>.|TRBV9|TRBD2|TRBJ2-7
TGTGCCAGCACCGGGTTCCCGGGAGGCGAGCAGTACTTC
CASTGFPGGEQYF
>.|TRBV6-4|.|TRBJ2-6
TGTGCCAGCAGTGATTCGGGCTCTGGGGCCAACGTCCTGACTTTC
CASSDSGSGANVLTF
>.|TRBV2|TRBD1|TRBJ2-5
TGTGCCAGCAGTCCCGGGACAGGGCCAAAAGAGACCCAGTACTTC
CASSPGTGPKETQYF
>.|TRBV11-2|.|TRBJ2-1
TGTGCCAGCAGCTTGGGAATAGCGGACTACGGCCAGTTCTTC
CASSLGIADYGQFF
>.|TRBV5-4|.|TRBJ1-4
TGTGCCAGCAGCTTTGCCGCAACTAATGAAAAACTGTTTTTT
CASSFAATNEKLFF
>.|TRBV7-9|.|TRBJ2-7
TGTGCCAGCAGCTTAGCCGCGGGCAGCCCCTGGGGAGACTACGAGCAGTACTTC
CASSLAAGSPWGDYEQYF
>few|TRBV5-4|.|TRBJ1-2
TGTGCCAGCAGCTTCGGGGGCGCGGGCTATGGCTACACCTTC
CASSFGGAGYGYTF
>.|TRBV28|TRBD1|TRBJ1-5
TGTGCCAGCAGTGACAGGGTACAGCCCCAGCATTTT
CASSDRVQPQHF
>once|TRBV10-3|TRBD2|TRBJ2-1
TGTGCCTCAAAACTAGCGGATCTCTACAATGAGCAGTTCTTC
CASKLADLYNEQFF
>.|TRBV2|.|TRBJ2-4
TGTGCCAGCAGCCGGGACATTCAGTACTTC
CASSRDIQYF
>.|TRBV5-1|.|TRBJ1-4
TGCGCCAGCAGCAGGGGAGGGGATGCAACTAATGAAAAACTGTTTTTT
CASSRGGDATNEKLFF
>.|TRBV29-1|TRBD2|TRBJ2-3
TGCAGCGTTTCCCCGATAGCGGGAAGAGGCACAGATACGCAGTATTTT
CSVSPIAGRGTDTQYF
>.|TRBV28|.|TRBJ1-2
TGTGCCAGCAGTTTACAAGGCTTCTATGGCTACACCTTC
CASSLQGFYGYTF
>.|TRBV5-1|.|TRBJ2-5
TGCGCCAGCAGCTTGGCTGGCGGGACAACAGAGACCCAGTACTTC
CASSLAGGTTETQYF
>.|TRBV5-4|.|TRBJ2-1
TGTGCCAGCAGCTTGTTGAATGAGCAGTTCTTC
CASSLLNEQFF
>.|TRBV15|TRBD1|TRBJ2-7
TGTGCCACCAGCAGAGGTGGGACAGGGGGCTACGAGCAGTACTTC
CATSRGGTGGYEQYF
>.|TRBV2|TRBD2|TRBJ2-1
TGTGCCAGCAGTGAGATAGCGGGCAGCTCCTACAATGAGCAGTTCTTC
CASSEIAGSSYNEQFF
>.|TRBV6-4|.|TRBJ1-5
TGTGCCAGCAGTGACTCGCGGGGGAACCGCCTCTATCAGCCCCAGCATTTT
CASSDSRGNRLYQPQHF
>.|TRBV25-1|TRBD2|TRBJ2-3
TGTGCCAGCAGTGATCCGGGACTAGCGGGAACAGATACGCAGTATTTT
CASSDPGLAGTDTQYF
>.|TRBV28|TRBD2|TRBJ2-3
TGTGCCAGCAGTTCCCCAGCAGCGGGAGGCCGGGATACGCAGTATTTT
CASSSPAAGGRDTQYF
>.|TRBV5-8|.|TRBJ1-1
TGTGCCAGCAGCCCTGGGCCGAAACGATTCGGCGCTTTCTTT
CASSPGPKRFGAFF
>.|TRBV7-9|.|TRBJ2-3
TGTGCCAGCAGCTTAGTGGGGGCAGATACGCAGTATTTT
CASSLVGADTQYF
>.|TRBV5-1|TRBD1|TRBJ2-7
TGCGCCAGCAGCGACCGGGACAGGGGGCACGAGCAGTACTTC
CASSDRDRGHEQYF
>.|TRBV15|.|TRBJ2-7
TGTGCCACCAGCAGAGATCCGAGAGCCCCCGAGCAGTACTTC
CATSRDPRAPEQYF
>few|TRBV6-5|.|TRBJ1-2
TGTGCCAGCAGTTACTCGGTCCAAGACTATGGCTACACCTTC
CASSYSVQDYGYTF
>.|TRBV15|.|TRBJ1-1
TGTGCCACCAGCAGGAACAGGGCGAACACTGAAGCTTTCTTT
CATSRNRANTEAFF
>.|TRBV15|.|TRBJ2-1
TGTGCCACCAGCCGCCGCAGGACGACCTACAATGAGCAGTTCTTC
CATSRRRTTYNEQFF
>.|TRBV7-9|.|TRBJ2-1
TGTGCCAGCAGCTTATCTGGAAGCTCCTACAATGAGCAGTTCTTC
CASSLSGSSYNEQFF
>.|TRBV25-1|TRBD2|TRBJ2-2
TGTGCCAGCAGTCCCCCTCCTAGCGGGAGTGGGAACGGGGAGCTGTTTTTT
CASSPPPSGSGNGELFF